This T cell receptor (beta chain) was recorded in a study of T cell responses to AZD1222 COVID-19 vaccine. Study findings and constraints: Repertoire sampling happened only post peak T cell response. The breadth and depth of Spike-specific TCRs increased once two AZD1222 doses had been given. A mostly white British donor set with more females was recruited, and clonal diversity was possibly underestimated. At study baseline, merely five or six AZD1222 recipients were seropositive.

The CDR3 sequence is 16 residues long. V was shortened by 7 bases and J by 0 bases, with 17 bases between the two germline ends. The germline V gene encodes CDR1 SGHRS and CDR2 YFSETQ. Only in-frame clones appear in the TCRdb table, and some are missing; sequencing was by immunoSEQ multiplex PCR. The sample contains 120,000 to 150,000 clones, about 89% of which appear only once. A note on this clone: What it recognizes is unknown.

The sequence was collected from an adult who received the AZD1222 COVID-19 vaccine. The gene calls are TRBV5-1 and TRBJ2-1, with D tentatively TRBD2 (6 bases). This sample comprised peripheral blood, obtained 28 days after the second AZD1222 dose. CDR3 nucleotide sequence: TGCGCCAGCTACGCGGGGAGAGGGAGCTCCTACAATGAGCAGTTCTTC. Amino acid sequence: CASYAGRGSSYNEQFF. Complete variable domain (other parts from reference TRBV5-1 and TRBJ2-1): KAGVTQTPRYLIKTRGQQVTLSCSPISGHRSVSWYQQTPGQGLQFLFEYFSETQRNKGNFPGRFSGRQFSNSRSEMNVSTLELGDSALYLCASYAGRGSSYNEQFFGPGTRLTVL.